One sample yielded the 7 T cell receptor beta chains listed below, sequenced in a study of identical twins. TCRdb re-derived calls from the 5' RACE reads in MiXCR, one entry per CDR3 protein. The sample includes 690,000 or so distinct CDR3 sequences, under 9% of them seen just once. These data also formed part of another study, on yellow fever vaccine responses in identical twins.

Material for sequencing was PBMCs. The receptors were gathered from a woman in her late teens or twenties in good health.

V is TRBV5-1 and J is TRBJ2-1; 12 bases align to TRBD2. This CDR3 contains 16 residues. Per germline, CDR1 SGHRS and CDR2 YFSETQ. V lost 4 bases and J lost 8; bases outside the gene matches: 10. CDR3 loop: CASSAMGTSGRDEQFF. In DNA, the CDR3 is TGCGCCAGCAGCGCTATGGGGACTAGCGGGCGCGATGAGCAGTTCTTC.

Ten or more counts support this clonotype. J is TRBJ1-1 and V is TRBV29-1; D might be TRBD1 (5 bases). The V gene's germline CDR1 is SQVTM and CDR2 ANQGSEA. The CDR3 length is 16 residues. The V gene lost 3 bases and the J gene lost 0 bases, with 17 bases spanning the gap. The CDR3 spells CSVDRGHQVMNTEAFF. The CDR3 nucleotides are TGCAGCGTTGACCGGGGCCACCAGGTCATGAACACTGAAGCTTTCTTT.

This clonotype was seen ten or more times. The V and J genes are TRBV5-1 and TRBJ2-2, with D tentatively TRBD2 (6 bases). Trimming shortened V by 1 base and J by 7 bases, and 14 bases separated the two germline ends. The CDR3 loop spans 15 amino acids. In germline, CDR1 is SGHRS, CDR2 YFSETQ. The CDR3 bases are TGCGCCAGCAGCTTGTTCGGGAGCGGCAGCGGGGAGCTGTTTTTT. As protein: CASSLFGSGSGELFF.

The table lists this clonotype with many counts. This chain links TRBV7-9 with TRBJ1-5; D is ambiguous. V was cut by 4 bases and J by 3 bases, with 10 bases left in between. The germline V gene encodes CDR1 SEHNR and CDR2 FQNEAQ (reference sequence). The CDR3 spans 14 residues. The CDR3 is CASSSLRDNQPQHF. In nucleotides, the CDR3 is TGTGCCAGCAGCTCCCTAAGGGACAATCAGCCCCAGCATTTT.

This clonotype was seen more than once but under ten times. The chain joins TRBV15 to TRBJ1-6; possible D gene TRBD1, 6 bases. Germline V gene sequence: CDR1 LNHNV, CDR2 YYDKDF (reference sequence). CDR3 length: 14 residues. With 2 bases removed from V and 9 bases from J, the gap between germline ends came to 11 bases. DNA for the CDR3: TGTGCCACCAGCAGACGCGGACAGTTTTCACCCCTCCACTTT. Amino acid sequence: CATSRRGQFSPLHF.

This clonotype showed up many times. This chain joins TRBV25-1 and TRBJ2-7; D gene unclear. The CDR3 contains 14 residues. The V gene lost 2 bases and the J gene lost 2 bases, with 10 bases spanning the gap. The germline gives CDR1 MGHDK, CDR2 SYGVNS. CDR3 DNA sequence: TGTGCCAGCAGTGAAGGGCACACCACCTACGAGCAGTACTTC. It specifies CASSEGHTTYEQYF.

V is TRBV5-1 and J is TRBJ2-3; 7 nucleotides align to TRBD2. This CDR3 spans 16 amino acids. The germline V gene encodes CDR1 SGHRS and CDR2 YFSETQ. The V and J ends lost 2 bases and 4 bases, in that order; junction bases with no gene match: 10. The CDR3 is CASSFGGGRGADTQYF. The CDR3 bases are TGCGCCAGCAGCTTCGGCGGAGGCCGGGGGGCAGATACGCAGTATTTT.